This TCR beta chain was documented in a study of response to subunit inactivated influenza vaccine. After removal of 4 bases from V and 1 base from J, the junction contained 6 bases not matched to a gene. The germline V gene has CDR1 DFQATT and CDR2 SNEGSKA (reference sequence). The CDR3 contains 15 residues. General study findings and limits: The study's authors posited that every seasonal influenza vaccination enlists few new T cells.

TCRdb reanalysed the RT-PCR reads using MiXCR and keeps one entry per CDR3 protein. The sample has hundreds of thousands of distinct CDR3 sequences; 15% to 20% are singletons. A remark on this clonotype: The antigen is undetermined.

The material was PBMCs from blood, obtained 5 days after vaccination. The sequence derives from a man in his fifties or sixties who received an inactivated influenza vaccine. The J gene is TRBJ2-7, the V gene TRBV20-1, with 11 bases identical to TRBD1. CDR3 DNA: TGCAGTGCTACGGGGACAGGGGGTTTATCCTACGAGCAGTACTTC. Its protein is CSATGTGGLSYEQYF.